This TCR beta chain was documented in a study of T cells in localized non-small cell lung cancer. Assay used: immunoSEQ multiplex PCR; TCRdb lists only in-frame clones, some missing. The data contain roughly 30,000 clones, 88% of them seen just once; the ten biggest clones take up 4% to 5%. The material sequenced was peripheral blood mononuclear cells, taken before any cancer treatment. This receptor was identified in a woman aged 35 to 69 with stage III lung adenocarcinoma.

The chain's CDR3 is CASSLEIAGRVTGELFF. As DNA, the CDR3 is TGTGCCAGCAGTTTAGAGATCGCAGGGAGGGTCACCGGGGAGCTGTTTTTT. The V call is TRBV28, the J call TRBJ2-2; TRBD2 agrees at 7 bases. Germline V gene sequence: CDR1 MDHEN, CDR2 SYDVKM. This CDR3 has 17 residues. Unmatched junction bases numbered 10, after V lost 2 bases and J lost 4 bases.